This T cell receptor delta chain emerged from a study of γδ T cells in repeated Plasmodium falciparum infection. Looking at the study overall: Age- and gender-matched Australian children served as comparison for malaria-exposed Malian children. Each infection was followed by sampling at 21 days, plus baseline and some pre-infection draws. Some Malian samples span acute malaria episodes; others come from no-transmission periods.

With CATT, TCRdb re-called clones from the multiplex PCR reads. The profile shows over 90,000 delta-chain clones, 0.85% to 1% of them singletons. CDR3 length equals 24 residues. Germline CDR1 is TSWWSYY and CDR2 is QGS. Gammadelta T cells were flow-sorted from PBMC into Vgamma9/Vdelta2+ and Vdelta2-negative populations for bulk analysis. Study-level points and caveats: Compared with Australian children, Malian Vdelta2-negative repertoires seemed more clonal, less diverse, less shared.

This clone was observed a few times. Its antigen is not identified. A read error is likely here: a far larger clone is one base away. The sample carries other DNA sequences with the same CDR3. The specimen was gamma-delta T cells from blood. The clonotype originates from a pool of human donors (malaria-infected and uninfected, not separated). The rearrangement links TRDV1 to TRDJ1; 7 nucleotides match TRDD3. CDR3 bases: TGTGCGCTTGGGGCCAGATCCACGCCTTCGCTCCTGGAATGGGGGAAGGTAGGGACCGATAAACTCATCTTT. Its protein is CALGARSTPSLLEWGKVGTDKLIF.